The next 9 T cell receptor beta chains were all read from a single sample in a study of CD8 T cells in Susac syndrome. RNA, at about 0.45 to 1 ug, was reverse transcribed with random hexamers. TCRdb analysed the immunoSEQ multiplex PCR reads with MiXCR anew, one entry per CDR3 protein. This sample has about 120,000 distinct CDR3 sequences; 85% to 95% occur once, and the top ten carry about 0.14%. The sequenced sample consisted of CD4+ T cells from PBMCs. The source of these receptors is a human donor in good health.

The chain recombines TRBV19 with TRBJ2-1, with D possibly matching TRBD1 (6 bases). The CDR3 covers 17 residues. The V gene's germline CDR1 is LNHDA and CDR2 SQIVND (reference sequence). With 5 bases removed from V and 4 bases from J, the gap between germline ends came to 21 bases. The CDR3 loop reads CASSLFYRETGYNEQFF. The CDR3 DNA reads TGTGCCAGTAGTCTATTCTACAGGGAGACCGGTTACAATGAGCAGTTCTTC.

The rearrangement uses TRBV4-1 and TRBJ1-4; D unclear. This CDR3 has 15 amino acids. Germline CDR1 reads MGHRA; CDR2 reads YSYEKL. The V and J ends lost 7 bases and 10 bases respectively, with 22 bases between them. The DNA of the CDR3 is TGCGCCAGCACCGAAACGTCATCCCGATCCGGAAAACTGTTTTTT. This translates into CASTETSSRSGKLFF.

This rearrangement joins TRBV2 to TRBJ1-1; 8 bases are a match to TRBD1. Per germline, CDR1 SNHLY and CDR2 FYNNEI. The CDR3 sequence is 15 residues long. The junction had 8 bases not matched to a gene; V was cut back by 7 bases and J by 1 base. CDR3 DNA sequence: TGTGCCAGCAACCTTAGGACAGGGTCGAACACTGAAGCTTTCTTT. This gives the protein CASNLRTGSNTEAFF.

V is TRBV3-1 and J is TRBJ2-1; D is undetermined. The CDR3 loop spans 14 amino acids. The germline V gene encodes CDR1 LGHDT and CDR2 YNNKEL (reference sequence). Trimming cost V 4 bases and J 10 bases, with 17 bases left between them. This CDR3 is CASSLIRRPGEQFF. Here the CDR3 DNA reads TGTGCCAGCAGCCTCATTCGGCGGCCTGGGGAGCAGTTCTTC.

The chain carries TRBV7-8 and TRBJ2-2, with 10 bases fitting TRBD1. J was trimmed by 3 bases and V by 1 base; bases with no gene match: 5. CDR3 length: 17 residues. Per the germline V gene, CDR1 is SGHVS and CDR2 is FQNEAQ. CDR3 region: CASSLVDRGRDTGELFF. The CDR3 DNA follows: TGTGCCAGCAGCTTAGTTGACAGGGGGCGCGACACCGGGGAGCTGTTTTTT.

The rearrangement joins TRBV19 to TRBJ2-1; 8 bases match TRBD2. The CDR3 loop spans 14 amino acids. Per germline, CDR1 LNHDA and CDR2 SQIVND (reference sequence). J lost 0 bases, V lost 7 bases, and 2 bases had no gene match. The CDR3 DNA reads TGTGCCAGTACCAGCGGGAGCTCCTACAATGAGCAGTTCTTC. Encoded protein: CASTSGSSYNEQFF.

The gene calls are TRBV19 and TRBJ2-7; TRBD1 matches at 9 bases. Trimming cost V 7 bases and J 2 bases; bases outside gene matches: 9. This CDR3 contains 15 residues. Germline CDR1 reads LNHDA; CDR2 reads SQIVND (reference sequence). CDR3: CASTTSGTGPYEQYF. The CDR3 DNA reads TGTGCCAGTACCACGTCCGGGACAGGGCCCTACGAGCAGTACTTC.

This chain uses TRBV18 with TRBJ1-4, with D uncertain. Per germline, CDR1 KGHSH and CDR2 LQKENI. V was shortened by 0 bases and J by 3 bases, with 2 bases between the two germline ends. The CDR3 runs to 13 residues. The CDR3 DNA sequence: TGTGCCAGCTCACCACCGGCTAATGAAAAACTGTTTTTT. Encoded protein: CASSPPANEKLFF. Using reference TRBV18 and TRBJ1-4 for the parts outside the CDR3, the full variable domain is NAGVMQNPRHLVRRRGQEARLRCSPMKGHSHVYWYRQLPEEGLKFMVYLQKENIIDESGMPKERFSAEFPKEGPSILRIQQVVRGDSAAYFCASSPPANEKLFFGSGTQLSVL.

The chain couples TRBV20-1 to TRBJ2-7; TRBD1 matches at 8 bases. CDR1 is DFQATT, CDR2 SNEGSKA, per germline (reference sequence). The junction had 5 bases not matched to a gene; V was cut back by 1 base and J by 0 bases. This CDR3 region has 15 residues. For the CDR3, the DNA is TGCAGTGCTAGAGCCCCGACAGGGGCCTCCTACGAGCAGTACTTC. It encodes CSARAPTGASYEQYF.